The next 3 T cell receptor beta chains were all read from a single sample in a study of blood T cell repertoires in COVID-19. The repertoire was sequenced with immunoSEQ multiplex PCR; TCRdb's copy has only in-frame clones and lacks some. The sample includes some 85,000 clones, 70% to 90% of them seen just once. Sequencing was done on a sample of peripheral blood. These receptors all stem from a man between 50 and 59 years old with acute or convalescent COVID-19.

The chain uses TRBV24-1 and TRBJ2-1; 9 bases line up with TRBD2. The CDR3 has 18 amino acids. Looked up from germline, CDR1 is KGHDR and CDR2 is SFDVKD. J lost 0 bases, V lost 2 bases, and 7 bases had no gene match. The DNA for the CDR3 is TGTGCCACCAGTGATTATGGGCTAGCGGGAAGCTCCTACAATGAGCAGTTCTTC. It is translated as CATSDYGLAGSSYNEQFF.

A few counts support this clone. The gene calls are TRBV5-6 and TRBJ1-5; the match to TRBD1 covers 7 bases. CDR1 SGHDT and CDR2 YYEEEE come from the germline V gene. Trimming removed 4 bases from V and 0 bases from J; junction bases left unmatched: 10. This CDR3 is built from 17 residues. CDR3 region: CASSRLGTAHSNQPQHF. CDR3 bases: TGTGCCAGCAGCCGACTAGGGACAGCCCATAGCAATCAGCCCCAGCATTTT.

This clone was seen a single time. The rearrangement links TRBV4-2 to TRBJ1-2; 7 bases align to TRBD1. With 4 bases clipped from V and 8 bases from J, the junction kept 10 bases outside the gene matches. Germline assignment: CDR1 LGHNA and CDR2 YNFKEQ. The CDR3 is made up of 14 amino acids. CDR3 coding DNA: TGTGCCAGCAGCCGTTGGGACAGTGGAGGAGGCTACACCTTC. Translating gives CASSRWDSGGGYTF.